The source of this TCR beta chain is a study of shared clonotypes between healthy human individuals. Study-wide results and limits: Only blood underwent sampling, and tissue repertoires likely differ. Sequencing depth was expected to affect clonotype sharing among donors. Generation of non-shared clonotypes was less probable than generation of clonotypes shared by all four donors. Rarefaction exposed incomplete sorted-subset sequencing despite large depth.

Remarks on this clone: The antigen is unknown.

Some clones are missing from TCRdb's copy, which holds only in-frame ones; the method was immunoSEQ multiplex PCR. The table has around 1.1 million clones, 60% to 85% seen once. The CDR3 runs 15 residues. V lost 5 bases and J 1 base, leaving 12 bases between the germline ends. CDR1 is SGHNT, CDR2 YENEEA, per germline. Sequencing was performed on memory CD4+ T cells from PBMCs. Sample subset: CD45RA-negative fraction. The chain links TRBV11-3 to TRBJ2-4; a possible D gene is TRBD2 (5 bases). This clonotype was sampled from a young man in good health. Some clones in this sample may be carry-over from other donors' samples. CDR3 DNA sequence: TGTGCCAGCAGCCGCCCCGGGATTGCCAAAAACATTCAGTACTTC. As protein: CASSRPGIAKNIQYF.